One and the same sample provided the 27 T cell receptor beta chains below, sequenced in a study of T cell responses to AZD1222 COVID-19 vaccine. TCRdb's table, derived via immunoSEQ multiplex PCR, lists solely in-frame clones and lacks some. The sample records 150,000 to 200,000 clones, around 92% being singletons. The material was peripheral blood, obtained on day 0 of AZD1222 vaccination. The source of these receptors is an adult in good health.

This chain connects TRBV28 to TRBJ1-6, with D possibly being TRBD1 (5 bases). This CDR3 contains 16 residues. Germline V gene lookup returns CDR1 MDHEN and CDR2 SYDVKM. V lost 4 bases and J lost 8, with 18 bases in between. The CDR3 DNA is TGTGCCAGCAGTTGGGGGGTCACGTCAAGGGATTCACCCCTCCACTTT. It yields the protein CASSWGVTSRDSPLHF.

This chain links TRBV19 with TRBJ2-1; TRBD2 matches at 8 bases. Per germline, CDR1 LNHDA and CDR2 SQIVND (reference sequence). V was clipped by 3 bases and J by 3 bases; unmatched bases: 4. CDR3 length: 15 amino acids. This CDR3 is CASSISAGDYNEQFF. Written as DNA, the CDR3 is TGTGCCAGTAGTATTTCAGCGGGAGACTACAATGAGCAGTTCTTC.

The chain joins TRBV11-1 to TRBJ2-1, with unresolved D. This CDR3 contains 12 residues. V was clipped by 5 bases and J by 6 bases, with 8 bases between them. Germline CDR1 reads SGHAT; CDR2 reads FQDESV (reference sequence). The CDR3 DNA reads TGTGCCAGCAGCCCCCGGAGCAATGAGCAGTTCTTC. Translated, it gives CASSPRSNEQFF.

V and J are TRBV4-1 and TRBJ1-6; a weak D match, TRBD1 (5 bases). Germline CDR1 and CDR2: MGHRA and YSYEKL. Trimming pared 1 base from V and 5 bases from J, leaving 15 bases between. CDR3 size: 17 residues. The CDR3 coding sequence is TGCGCCAGCAGCCAAGGGACCGGGAGAGGGGATAATTCACCCCTCCACTTT. This encodes CASSQGTGRGDNSPLHF.

V gene TRBV19 combines with J gene TRBJ1-4, with no clear D. This CDR3 has 13 residues. Per germline, CDR1 LNHDA and CDR2 SQIVND (reference sequence). Trimming cost V 7 bases and J 7 bases, with 13 bases left between them. The CDR3 spells CASNRMMGEKLFF. CDR3 nucleotide sequence: TGTGCCAGTAACCGGATGATGGGTGAAAAACTGTTTTTT.

The rearrangement joins TRBV6-1 to TRBJ2-2; D possibly corresponds to TRBD1 (6 bases). The V gene's germline CDR1 is MNHNS and CDR2 SASEGT. The CDR3 consists of 15 residues. V was shortened by 1 base and J by 5 bases, with 11 bases between the two germline ends. The CDR3 DNA is TGTGCCAGCAGTGAAGGACAGGCGCGGACCGGGGAGCTGTTTTTT. Protein: CASSEGQARTGELFF.

The chain joins TRBV6-2 or TRBV6-3 to TRBJ2-3; 9 bases agree with TRBD1. This CDR3 spans 15 amino acids. CDR1 is MNHEY and CDR2 is SVGEGT in the germline V gene. Trimming at V came to 5 bases and at J to 3 bases, leaving 6 bases not matched to a gene. CDR3 in DNA: TGTGCCAGCAGTCCCCGGACAGGGGCGACAGATACGCAGTATTTT. Residues: CASSPRTGATDTQYF.

This chain links TRBV24-1 with TRBJ1-1, with 7 nucleotides matching TRBD1. Germline trimming cut 3 bases from V and 4 bases from J; bases unmatched to any gene: 7. The CDR3 length is 15 residues. Germline CDR1 KGHDR, CDR2 SFDVKD. In DNA form, the CDR3 reads TGTGCCACCAGTGATAATACAGGGGTCAGCACTGAAGCTTTCTTT. Protein: CATSDNTGVSTEAFF.

J is TRBJ1-2 and V is TRBV13, with 7 bases that match TRBD1. V dropped 1 base and J dropped 5; count of bases not matched to a gene: 7. The germline V gene encodes CDR1 PRHDT and CDR2 FYEKMQ (reference sequence). This CDR3 has 15 amino acids. For the CDR3, the DNA is TGTGCCAGCAGCTTAGCGTCAGGGGGGATTTATGGCTACACCTTC. Its protein is CASSLASGGIYGYTF.

This chain uses TRBV27 with TRBJ2-7; the match to TRBD1 covers 8 bases. The CDR3 has 14 amino acids. The germline gives CDR1 MNHEY, CDR2 SMNVEV (reference sequence). V lost 8 bases to trimming and J lost 0 bases; unmatched junction nucleotides: 6. The CDR3 is CASGRTGSSYEQYV. CDR3 coding DNA: TGTGCCAGCGGCCGGACAGGGTCCTCCTACGAGCAGTACGTC.

This clone showed up just once. The chain carries TRBV27 and TRBJ2-7, with TRBD1 identical over 7 bases. This CDR3 comprises 11 residues. Germline V gene sequence: CDR1 MNHEY, CDR2 SMNVEV (reference sequence). The V segment lost 6 bases and the J segment 13 bases; nucleotides outside the gene matches: 9. CDR3 in DNA: TGTGCCAGCAGACCGACAGGGAGCGAATACTTC. Translating gives CASRPTGSEYF.

In this sample, this clone turned up once. The V call is TRBV30, the J call TRBJ2-1; D is unresolved. Trimming took off 0 bases at V and 4 bases at J, with 10 bases between the two ends. Germline CDR1 is GTSNPN and CDR2 is SVGIG (reference sequence). The CDR3 runs to 14 residues. The CDR3 sequence is CAWSVGSTYNEQFF. CDR3 coding DNA: TGTGCCTGGAGTGTGGGGTCAACTTACAATGAGCAGTTCTTC.

CDR3: CASSLPQGKAEAFF. The DNA for the CDR3 is TGTGCCAGCTCACTACCCCAGGGAAAGGCTGAAGCTTTCTTT. This chain joins TRBV18 and TRBJ1-1; TRBD1 is a possible D gene (5 bases). The CDR3 runs 14 residues. Trimming took off 4 bases at V and 6 bases at J, with 15 bases between the two ends. Germline V lookup: CDR1 KGHSH, CDR2 LQKENI.

V usage is TRBV7-6 and J usage is TRBJ2-5; D unresolved. This CDR3 has 11 residues. The germline V and J ends were trimmed by 8 bases and 5 bases, with 9 bases remaining between them. Germline V gene data show CDR1 as SGHVS and CDR2 as FNYEAQ. CDR3 region: CASHSPETQYF. Written as DNA, the CDR3 is TGTGCCAGCCATTCACCGGAGACCCAGTACTTC.

Here the CDR3 reads CASAGGVRYEQYF. The CDR3 DNA reads as TGTGCCAGCGCAGGGGGAGTCCGCTACGAGCAGTACTTC. The chain is built from TRBV6-5 and TRBJ2-7; 7 positions match TRBD1. This CDR3 has 13 amino acids. The germline CDR1 and CDR2 sequences are MNHEY and SVGAGI. Trimming took 8 bases from V and 3 from J; bases not matched to a gene: 7.

The V gene is TRBV6-5, the J gene TRBJ1-3; D not certain. Looked up from germline, CDR1 is MNHEY and CDR2 is SVGAGI. Trimming removed 2 bases at V and 1 base at J, with 6 bases between. This CDR3 has 14 residues. Here the CDR3 reads CASSYKASGNTIYF. CDR3 nucleotide sequence: TGTGCCAGCAGTTACAAAGCGTCTGGAAACACCATATATTTT.

CDR3 in DNA: TGCGCCAGCAGCCGCTCGTTCGTGGCGTCATACGCCTATGGCTACACCTTC. Protein sequence: CASSRSFVASYAYGYTF. The V gene is TRBV4-3, the J gene TRBJ1-2; no definite D call. This CDR3 is 17 amino acids long. V lost 4 bases, J lost 4 bases, and 22 bases lay in between. The germline V gene encodes CDR1 LGHNA and CDR2 YSLEER.

This clone was seen once. J is TRBJ2-1 and V is TRBV9; the D is unclear. Between the trimmed V and J ends, which lost 0 bases and 2 bases, there was a span of 15 bases. The CDR3 is 17 amino acids. CDR1 and CDR2 (germline): SGDLS, YYNGEE. CDR3 in DNA: TGTGCCAGCAGCGTAGGAGGTGGACGAAAGACCTACAATGAGCAGTTCTTC. Its protein is CASSVGGGRKTYNEQFF.

This clone occurred a few times. V usage is TRBV18 and J usage is TRBJ1-2; no definite D call. Trimming cost V 6 bases and J 6 bases, with 11 bases left between them. The CDR3 spans 12 residues. Germline values: CDR1 KGHSH, CDR2 LQKENI. CDR3: CASSPNWDGYTF. In DNA, the CDR3 is TGTGCCAGCTCCCCTAATTGGGATGGCTACACCTTC.

The sample holds one count of this clone. This chain connects TRBV2 to TRBJ1-1; D gene unclear. The CDR3 runs 14 residues. Germline CDR1 and CDR2: SNHLY and FYNNEI. Trimming stripped 6 bases from V and 4 bases from J, with 15 bases between. CDR3 in amino acids: CASRETVWGTEAFF. CDR3 in DNA: TGTGCCAGCAGAGAGACCGTTTGGGGCACTGAAGCTTTCTTT.

The rearrangement links TRBV11-3 to TRBJ2-1, with TRBD1 as a possible D gene (6 bases). CDR1 SGHNT and CDR2 YENEEA come from the germline V gene. Trimming stripped 1 base from V and 0 bases from J, with 16 bases between. The CDR3 covers 18 residues. CDR3 coding DNA: TGTGCCAGCAGCTTAGGGACAGTACCGGGTGGCTCCTACAATGAGCAGTTCTTC. Residues: CASSLGTVPGGSYNEQFF.

CDR3 in amino acids: CASSTGVAGELFF. CDR3 nucleotide sequence: TGTGCCAGCAGCACAGGGGTGGCCGGGGAGCTGTTTTTT. This chain joins TRBV7-3 and TRBJ2-2; 7 positions match TRBD1. Germline V gives CDR1 SGHTA, CDR2 FQGTGA. This CDR3 has 13 residues. V shed 5 bases and J 6 bases; nucleotides not matched to a gene: 3.

This rearrangement joins TRBV7-2 to TRBJ2-3, with TRBD2 matching over 13 bases. V shed 5 bases and J 7 bases; nucleotides not matched to a gene: 15. This CDR3 contains 18 residues. The germline V gene encodes CDR1 SGHTA and CDR2 FQGNSA. The DNA for the CDR3 is TGTGCCAGCAGCCTTGCCCGGGGACTAGCGGGATTTAGGAATACGCAGTATTTT. It specifies CASSLARGLAGFRNTQYF. The full variable domain, in which reference TRBV7-2 and TRBJ2-3 provide the parts outside the CDR3, is GAGVSQSPSNKVTEKGKDVELRCDPISGHTALYWYRQSLGQGLEFLIYFQGNSAPDKSGLPSDRFSAERTGGSVSTLTIQRTQQEDSAVYLCASSLARGLAGFRNTQYFGPGTRLTVL.

The V call is TRBV19, the J call TRBJ1-2; D might be TRBD1 (6 bases). V lost 4 bases to trimming and J lost 0 bases, with 9 bases between them. This CDR3 contains 14 residues. The germline CDR1 and CDR2 sequences are LNHDA and SQIVND (reference sequence). The CDR3 sequence: CASSKEGANYGYTF. CDR3 coding DNA: TGTGCCAGTAGTAAGGAGGGGGCTAACTATGGCTACACCTTC.

The chain uses TRBV6-5 and TRBJ1-1; a weak D match, TRBD1 (5 bases). Germline assignment: CDR1 MNHEY and CDR2 SVGAGI. The CDR3 has 14 amino acids. Deletions cut 6 bases from V and 0 bases from J, with 11 bases between. In DNA, the CDR3 is TGTGCCAGCAGCCGCGACAGCGTGAACACTGAAGCTTTCTTT. Its protein is CASSRDSVNTEAFF.

This clone has only a few counts. J is TRBJ2-2 and V is TRBV19; 8 positions agree with TRBD1. V trimming: 8 bases; J trimming: 7 bases; junction bases outside the gene matches: 9. Looked up from germline, CDR1 is LNHDA and CDR2 is SQIVND (reference sequence). The CDR3 extends over 14 amino acids. Written as DNA, the CDR3 is TGTGCCAGTCAGGGCAGGGGGCATGTCGGGGAGCTGTTTTTT. It encodes CASQGRGHVGELFF.

The gene calls are TRBV6-2 or TRBV6-3 and TRBJ1-1; 7 bases fit TRBD1. With 0 bases clipped from V and 1 base from J, the junction kept 2 bases outside the gene matches. Germline CDR1 reads MNHEY; CDR2 reads SVGEGT. This CDR3 contains 15 residues. The CDR3 loop reads CASSYSGQRNTEAFF. CDR3 DNA: TGTGCCAGCAGTTACTCGGGACAGCGGAACACTGAAGCTTTCTTT.